This TCR beta chain was identified in a study of cytomegalovirus exposure and HLA in healthy donors. The CDR3 spans 15 residues. The germline V gene has CDR1 ENHRY and CDR2 SYGVKD. Both 60 Vbeta primers and 13 Jbeta primers went into the PCR. Sequencing used immunoSEQ multiplex PCR; TCRdb keeps in-frame clones, though not all of them. The table includes roughly 99,000 clones, approximately 76% detected once. Regarding this clone: The junction and the germline gene differ at one end; a read error may be behind it.

The chain employs TRBV10-3 and TRBJ1-2; 9 nucleotides align to TRBD1. This clonotype was sampled from a man aged 18 to 30 in good health and CMV-seronegative. What was sequenced was PBMCs. CDR3 DNA: TGTGCCATCGACCAAAACGGCGGGACAGGGAATGGCTACCCCTTC. The encoded protein is CAIDQNGGTGNGYPF.